This TCR beta chain was found in a study of human T cells and chemical hapten exposure. Study observations and caveats: Sensitizing with DPC caused no change in TCRs above 1 in 1000 frequency.

Trimming removed 5 bases at V and 8 bases at J, with 12 bases between. This CDR3 has 13 amino acids. Germline lookup yields CDR1 MNHEY and CDR2 SVGAGI. Time point denoted: patch test 2, 6 weeks after DPC sensitization. Treatment indicated: therapeutic diphenylcyclopropenone sensitization with weekly scalp DPC. MiXCR, applied by TCRdb to the RACE reads, yields one record per CDR3 protein. The sample records approximately 89,000 distinct CDR3 sequences, about 6.6% being singletons. This clonotype was detected a few times. The antigen is not known. The chain recombines TRBV6-5 with TRBJ1-4, with a tentative D call TRBD1 (5 bases). This sequence originates from a woman aged 25 to 39 with alopecia areata. Some clones in this sample may be carry-over from other donors' samples. Specimen: whole blood, collected in connection with sensitization to the hapten diphenylcyclopropenone (DPC). Here the CDR3 reads CASSRREGEKLFF. In nucleotides, the CDR3 is TGTGCCAGCAGTAGACGGGAGGGGGAAAAACTGTTTTTT.